This T cell receptor beta chain was sequenced for a study of T cells in Graves' hyperthyroidism and ophthalmopathy. Study summary: Initial diagnosis, before any treatment, was when peripheral blood was collected. The study's findings and limits: A 13 V-J signature model discriminated ophthalmopathy versus stable hyperthyroidism.

This clonotype was counted many times. Its antigen is unidentified. The CDR3 consists of 13 residues. The V gene's germline CDR1 is MDHEN and CDR2 SYDVKM. The ends were cut back, 3 bases at V and 7 bases at J, with 7 bases in the middle. Reasons for excluding patients were uncontrolled infection, other autoimmune disease, pregnancy or lactation. Fresh peripheral blood, under 13 ml, yielded the PBMCs. It was RNA transcripts that yielded the amplified TCR beta CDR3 regions. The HTBI primer set drove a first-round RT-PCR of the TCR CDR3. MiXCR was run by TCRdb on the multiplex PCR reads, yielding one entry per CDR3 protein. The sample comprises under 400,000 distinct CDR3 sequences, 18% of which are singletons, and around 15% rests with the top ten.

The sequenced sample was blood. V usage is TRBV28 and J usage is TRBJ1-6; D uncertain. This TCR was recovered from a woman aged 40 to 50 with Graves' ophthalmopathy. The chain's CDR3 is CASSFRGNSPLHF. The CDR3 DNA follows: TGTGCCAGCAGTTTTCGAGGGAATTCACCCCTCCACTTT.